This record covers a single T cell receptor beta chain. Its antigen is not known. Trimming removed 1 base from V and 1 base from J, with 11 bases in between. The CDR3 length is 16 residues. The V gene's germline CDR1 is SGHAT and CDR2 FQNNGV. This entry is derived from a study of blood T cells in healthy people across ages. Regarding the study as a whole: The percentage of naive T cells correlated strongly with TCR beta diversity.

Ranging in age from roughly 6 to 100, the donors were healthy Caucasian individuals from Russia. PCR was performed a second time for roughly 7 to 11 cycles using a sample-barcoded 5' primer and a J-beta primer mix. One entry per CDR3 protein results from TCRdb running MiXCR on the 5' RACE reads. The profile covers about 1.8 million distinct CDR3 sequences, with around 48% appearing a single time and roughly 2% taken by the ten largest. The chain uses TRBV11-2 and TRBJ2-1; D perhaps matches TRBD2 (6 bases). This TCR was recovered from a woman aged 40 to 50 in good health. The sample consisted of blood. The CDR3 loop reads CASSLVAALSYNEQFF. DNA for the CDR3: TGTGCCAGCAGCTTAGTAGCGGCCCTATCCTACAATGAGCAGTTCTTC. Full variable domain (missing parts from reference TRBV11-2 and TRBJ2-1): EAGVAQSPRYKIIEKRQSVAFWCNPISGHATLYWYQQILGQGPKLLIQFQNNGVVDDSQLPKDRFSAERLKGVDSTLKIQPAKLEDSAVYLCASSLVAALSYNEQFFGPGTRLTVL.